Presented here are 17 T cell receptor beta chains from one specimen sequenced in a study of blood T cell repertoires in COVID-19. Here immunoSEQ multiplex PCR was the method, and the copy in TCRdb shows in-frame clones only, minus some. The sample has just under 70,000 clones, approximately 90% seen once. The sample taken for sequencing was peripheral blood. These receptor sequences come from a man aged 30-40 years with acute or convalescent COVID-19.

This chain connects TRBV3-1 (or the pseudogene TRBV3-2) to TRBJ1-4; 11 nucleotides line up with TRBD1. Germline CDR1 is LGHDT and CDR2 is YNNKEL (reference sequence). The CDR3 extends over 17 amino acids. After removal of 9 bases from V and 6 bases from J, the junction contained 15 bases not matched to a gene. The CDR3 region is CASKPGQGVFRHEKLFF. In DNA form, the CDR3 reads TGTGCCAGTAAGCCGGGACAGGGGGTCTTTCGTCATGAAAAACTGTTTTTT.

This clone has a handful of counts. This sequence joins TRBV28 and TRBJ1-5, with 9 bases lining up with TRBD1. Germline CDR1 MDHEN, CDR2 SYDVKM. Germline trimming cut 6 bases from V and 7 bases from J; bases unmatched to any gene: 7. CDR3 size: 14 residues. This CDR3 reads CASRPGQGGQPQHF. DNA for the CDR3: TGTGCCAGCAGACCGGGACAGGGAGGGCAGCCCCAGCATTTT.

The chain uses TRBV7-2 and TRBJ2-5; D call uncertain. The CDR3 is 14 amino acids. Trimming shortened V by 0 bases and J by 3 bases, and 8 bases separated the two germline ends. From germline, CDR1 is SGHTA and CDR2 FQGNSA. For the CDR3, the DNA is TGTGCCAGCAGCTTAGCTGGAACTAAAGAGACCCAGTACTTC. Protein sequence: CASSLAGTKETQYF.

The J gene is TRBJ2-2, the V gene TRBV6-5, with a possible D match to TRBD2 (5 bases). Germline CDR1 MNHEY, CDR2 SVGAGI. V was shortened by 7 bases and J by 6 bases, with 15 bases between the two germline ends. The CDR3 extends over 14 amino acids. CDR3 nucleotides: TGTGCCAGCACATGGGCTAGCACCTCCGGGGAGCTGTTTTTT. Its translation is CASTWASTSGELFF.

The gene calls are TRBV9 and TRBJ1-1, with unresolved D. This CDR3 has 17 amino acids. The V end was cut by 4 bases, the J end by 2 bases, with 21 bases between. The germline CDR1 and CDR2 sequences are SGDLS and YYNGEE. CDR3 sequence (DNA): TGTGCCAGCAGCCTCTCTCTGGGAGGGCCAACCAACACTGAAGCTTTCTTT. Encoded protein: CASSLSLGGPTNTEAFF.

The chain joins TRBV7-9 to TRBJ1-4; 9 bases agree with TRBD1. V gave up 3 bases and J gave up 8 bases; unmatched junction bases: 7. CDR3 size: 15 residues. Germline V CDR1 and CDR2: SEHNR, FQNEAQ (reference sequence). CDR3 residues: CASSLAGTGPEKLFF. Written as DNA, the CDR3 is TGTGCCAGCAGCTTGGCCGGGACAGGGCCGGAAAAACTGTTTTTT.

The chain uses TRBV28 and TRBJ1-2; perhaps TRBD1 as D (5 bases). With 5 bases removed from V and 5 bases from J, the gap between germline ends came to 6 bases. CDR1 and CDR2 from the germline V gene are MDHEN and SYDVKM. The CDR3 has 11 residues. The CDR3 DNA follows: TGTGCCAGCAGTCCAGGGTATGGCTACACCTTC. It codes for CASSPGYGYTF.

The chain has TRBV30 and TRBJ1-6; the match to TRBD1 covers 8 bases. CDR3 length equals 15 residues. Per the germline V gene, CDR1 is GTSNPN and CDR2 is SVGIG (reference sequence). Trimming removed 4 bases from V and 7 bases from J; junction bases left unmatched: 9. The CDR3 here is CAWMDLGTGNSPLHF. CDR3 nucleotide sequence: TGTGCCTGGATGGATTTGGGGACAGGAAATTCACCCCTCCACTTT.

This rearrangement joins TRBV6-1 to TRBJ1-1; possible D gene TRBD1, 5 bases. Trimming pared 3 bases from V and 11 bases from J, leaving 13 bases between. Germline V lookup: CDR1 MNHNS, CDR2 SASEGT. The CDR3 runs 12 residues. CDR3 sequence: CASSDSPGAAFF. The CDR3 coding sequence is TGTGCCAGCAGTGACAGTCCTGGGGCGGCTTTCTTT.

The chain uses TRBV7-6 and TRBJ1-1; tentative D call: TRBD1 (6 bases). The CDR3 is 15 residues long. V was shortened by 0 bases and J by 7 bases, with 15 bases between the two germline ends. Germline V CDR1 and CDR2: SGHVS, FNYEAQ. CDR3 in amino acids: CASSLAPDSPDEAFF. As DNA, the CDR3 is TGTGCCAGCAGCTTAGCCCCGGACAGCCCGGATGAAGCTTTCTTT. Filled out from reference TRBV7-6 and TRBJ1-1, the complete variable domain reads GAGVSQSPRYKVTKRGQDVALRCDPISGHVSLYWYRQALGQGPEFLTYFNYEAQQDKSGLPNDRFSAERPEGSISTLTIQRTEQRDSAMYRCASSLAPDSPDEAFFGQGTRLTVV.

This clone was counted once. The chain is built from TRBV6-5 and TRBJ2-5; no clear D gene. Trimming removed 6 bases from V and 7 bases from J, with 15 bases in between. Germline V gene sequence: CDR1 MNHEY, CDR2 SVGAGI. The CDR3 loop spans 13 amino acids. The CDR3 sequence: CASSSTTVRTQYF. In DNA, the CDR3 is TGTGCCAGCAGCTCGACAACCGTACGGACCCAGTACTTC.

CDR3 amino acids: CASWTGDSPDELHQPQHF. CDR3 nucleotides: TGTGCCAGTTGGACAGGAGACTCTCCCGACGAGCTCCATCAGCCCCAGCATTTT. V is TRBV28 and J is TRBJ1-5, with 7 bases identical to TRBD1. Germline V CDR1 and CDR2: MDHEN, SYDVKM. Trimming at V came to 9 bases and at J to 5 bases, leaving 22 bases not matched to a gene. The CDR3 is 18 residues long.

The rearrangement uses TRBV5-6 and TRBJ2-1, with D maybe TRBD1 (6 bases). The length of the CDR3 is 15 residues. CDR1 and CDR2 from the germline V gene are SGHDT and YYEEEE. Trimming cost V 1 base and J 0 bases, with 8 bases left between them. The CDR3 DNA is TGTGCCAGCAGCTTGTTACAGGGCTCCTACAATGAGCAGTTCTTC. It is translated as CASSLLQGSYNEQFF.

V usage is TRBV6-5 and J usage is TRBJ2-7, with D possibly matching TRBD2 (6 bases). The CDR3 length is 13 residues. V was pared by 5 bases and J by 4 bases, with 12 bases between. Germline lookup yields CDR1 MNHEY and CDR2 SVGAGI. In DNA, the CDR3 is TGTGCCAGCAGTCCCGCGGGACTTTACGAGCAGTACTTC. This codes for CASSPAGLYEQYF.

This clone was counted only a few times. The chain has TRBV11-2 and TRBJ2-3; D is unresolved. Germline loops: CDR1 SGHAT, CDR2 FQNNGV. This CDR3 is 18 amino acids long. Trimming shortened V by 1 base and J by 2 bases, and 19 bases separated the two germline ends. CDR3 coding DNA: TGTGCCAGCAGCTTAGTACCCCTGGGTCACTACACCACAGATACGCAGTATTTT. This sequence encodes CASSLVPLGHYTTDTQYF.

The chain carries TRBV7-8 and TRBJ2-1, with 9 bases that match TRBD2. CDR3 length equals 20 residues. Unmatched junction bases numbered 19, after V lost 7 bases and J lost 0 bases. Germline CDR1 is SGHVS and CDR2 is FQNEAQ. CDR3 coding DNA: TGTGCCAGCACCCTGGGACTAGCTTTAATCACGCGGAGCTCCTACAATGAGCAGTTCTTC. The encoded protein is CASTLGLALITRSSYNEQFF.

This clone was found once. The V gene is TRBV5-1, the J gene TRBJ1-2; 7 bases map to TRBD1. Germline V CDR1 and CDR2: SGHRS, YFSETQ. Germline trimming cut 4 bases from V and 8 bases from J; bases unmatched to any gene: 8. This CDR3 spans 13 amino acids. The CDR3 DNA is TGCGCCAGCAGCGCCCGGACAGGCCTCGGCTACACCTTC. Translating it yields CASSARTGLGYTF.